One T cell receptor (beta chain) is described in this entry. The antigen remains undetermined. The data originate from a study of cytomegalovirus exposure and HLA in healthy donors. Nominally healthy donors were sampled, though unrecorded immune exposures were likely. Regarding the study as a whole: Reported results showed that the classifier diagnosed cytomegalovirus status with high specificity and sensitivity. In a later analysis, productive TCRs from donors in an Asian-associated ancestry cluster reportedly carried fewer N-insertions than the cohort mean.

This CDR3 is built from 13 residues. Trimming took off 0 bases at V and 12 bases at J, with 12 bases between the two ends. CDR1 SGHNT and CDR2 YENEEA come from the germline V gene. The PCR had 60 Vbeta and 13 Jbeta primers. Per the original data handling: Later, an analysis found about 77 million unique TCR beta chains, and 9.5 million to 12 million of these were shared. Clones were read by immunoSEQ multiplex PCR, and TCRdb kept only the in-frame ones, dropping some. From that table come the V and J calls and clone size; the DNA was used to work out D and trimming. The sample lists fewer than 150,000 clones, around 68% occurring once.

Sequencing used PBMCs. The source of this sequence is a woman aged 40 to 49 in good health and CMV-seropositive. This chain uses TRBV11-3 with TRBJ2-1; D gene uncertain. The chain's CDR3 is CASSLDPPRRQFF. The CDR3 coding sequence is TGTGCCAGCAGCTTAGATCCTCCGAGGAGGCAGTTCTTC.